This TCR beta chain was identified in a study of T cells in Graves' hyperthyroidism and ophthalmopathy. Study context: Peripheral blood was drawn at first diagnosis, prior to all treatment.

The source material, RNA transcripts, was used to amplify TCR beta CDR3 regions. First-round RT-PCR targeting the TCR CDR3 was performed with the HTBI primer set. TCRdb itself ran the multiplex PCR reads through MiXCR, one entry per CDR3 protein. The sample lists over 650,000 distinct CDR3 sequences; around 17% were seen once. The study enrolled patients aged 18 to 65 with newly diagnosed hyperthyroidism of under 2 months' duration. The study's findings and limits: Most clonotypes expanded in thyroid above 0.001 were likewise present in blood.

The table lists this clonotype with many counts. Its antigen is still unknown. The TCR comes from a young man with Graves' hyperthyroidism. The sample was blood.

The CDR3 DNA reads as TGCAGTGCTAGAGTGACAGCCAATCAGCCCCAGCATTTT. This sequence encodes CSARVTANQPQHF. The chain uses TRBV20-1 and TRBJ1-5; TRBD1 might be the D (5 bases). With 1 base removed from V and 3 bases from J, the gap between germline ends came to 7 bases. The CDR3 consists of 13 residues. The germline V gene has CDR1 DFQATT and CDR2 SNEGSKA (reference sequence).